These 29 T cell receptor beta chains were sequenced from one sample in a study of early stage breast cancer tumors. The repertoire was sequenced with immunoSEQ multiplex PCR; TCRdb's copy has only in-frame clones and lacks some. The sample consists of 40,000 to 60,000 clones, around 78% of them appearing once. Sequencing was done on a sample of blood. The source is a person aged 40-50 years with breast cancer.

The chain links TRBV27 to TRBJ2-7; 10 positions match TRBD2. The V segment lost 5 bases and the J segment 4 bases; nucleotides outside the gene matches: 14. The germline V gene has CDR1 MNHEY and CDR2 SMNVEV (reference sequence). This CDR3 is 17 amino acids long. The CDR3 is CASSPFRLAGNWYEQYF. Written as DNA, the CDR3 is TGTGCCAGCAGTCCATTCCGACTAGCGGGTAATTGGTACGAGCAGTACTTC.

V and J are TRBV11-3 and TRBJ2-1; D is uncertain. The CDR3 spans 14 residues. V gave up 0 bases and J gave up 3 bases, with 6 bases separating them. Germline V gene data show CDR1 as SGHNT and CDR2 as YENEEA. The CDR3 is CASSLDNSYNEQFF. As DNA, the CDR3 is TGTGCCAGCAGCTTAGATAACAGCTACAATGAGCAGTTCTTC.

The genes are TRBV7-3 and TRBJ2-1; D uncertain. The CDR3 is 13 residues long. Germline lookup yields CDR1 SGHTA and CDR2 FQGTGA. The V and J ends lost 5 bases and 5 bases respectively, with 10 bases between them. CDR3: CASSLGPNNEQFF. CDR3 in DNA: TGTGCCAGCAGCCTAGGACCAAACAATGAGCAGTTCTTC.

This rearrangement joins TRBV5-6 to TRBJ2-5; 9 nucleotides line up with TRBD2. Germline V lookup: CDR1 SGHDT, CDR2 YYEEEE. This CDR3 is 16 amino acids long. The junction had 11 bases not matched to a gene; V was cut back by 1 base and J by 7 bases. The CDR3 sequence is CASSLSYGGGEGTQYF. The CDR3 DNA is TGTGCCAGCAGCTTGTCGTACGGCGGGGGGGAAGGGACCCAGTACTTC.

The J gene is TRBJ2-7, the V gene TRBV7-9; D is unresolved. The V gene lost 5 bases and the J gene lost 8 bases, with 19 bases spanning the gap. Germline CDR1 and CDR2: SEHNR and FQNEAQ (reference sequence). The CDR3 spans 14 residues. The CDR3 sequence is CASSLYPPAAQQYF. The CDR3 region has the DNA TGTGCCAGCAGCCTCTACCCCCCGGCGGCCCAGCAGTACTTC. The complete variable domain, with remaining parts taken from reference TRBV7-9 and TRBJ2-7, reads DTGVSQNPRHKITKRGQNVTFRCDPISEHNRLYWYRQTLGQGPEFLTYFQNEAQLEKSRLLSDRFSAERPKGSFSTLEIQRTEQGDSAMYLCASSLYPPAAQQYFGPGTRLTVT.

CDR3 bases: TGCGCCAGCAGCCAACTGCGGGGGGTTGGCTACGAGCAGTACTTC. The encoded protein is CASSQLRGVGYEQYF. The chain combines TRBV4-1 with TRBJ2-7, with TRBD2 matching over 8 bases. Germline CDR1 is MGHRA and CDR2 is YSYEKL. This CDR3 spans 15 amino acids. With V trimmed by 2 bases and J by 3 bases, 6 bases remained unmatched.

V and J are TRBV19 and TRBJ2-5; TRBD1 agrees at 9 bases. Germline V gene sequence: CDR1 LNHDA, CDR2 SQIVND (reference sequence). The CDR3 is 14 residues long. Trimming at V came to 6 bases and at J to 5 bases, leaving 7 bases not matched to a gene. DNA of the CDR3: TGTGCCAGTAGCCCTACAGGGGGCGTGGAGACCCAGTACTTC. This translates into CASSPTGGVETQYF.

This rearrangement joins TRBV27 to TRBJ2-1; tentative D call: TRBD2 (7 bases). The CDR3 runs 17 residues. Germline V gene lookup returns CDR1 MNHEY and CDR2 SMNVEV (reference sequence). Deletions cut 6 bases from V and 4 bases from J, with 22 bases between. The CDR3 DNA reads TGTGCCAGCAGGGTGATAGGGGGGGCGCGGGGGTACAATGAGCAGTTCTTC. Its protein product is CASRVIGGARGYNEQFF.

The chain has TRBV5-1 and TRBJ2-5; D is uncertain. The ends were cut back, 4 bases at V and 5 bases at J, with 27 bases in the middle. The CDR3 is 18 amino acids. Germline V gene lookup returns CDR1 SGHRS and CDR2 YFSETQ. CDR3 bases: TGCGCCAGCAGCGTGTTGAAACGGCCCCACGGGCGCCGGGAGACCCAGTACTTC. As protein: CASSVLKRPHGRRETQYF.

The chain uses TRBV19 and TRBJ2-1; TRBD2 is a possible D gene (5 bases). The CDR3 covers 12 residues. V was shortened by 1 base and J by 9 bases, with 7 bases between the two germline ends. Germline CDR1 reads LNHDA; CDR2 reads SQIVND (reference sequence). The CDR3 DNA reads TGTGCCAGTAGTATAGGGAGGATTGAGCAGTTCTTC. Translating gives CASSIGRIEQFF.

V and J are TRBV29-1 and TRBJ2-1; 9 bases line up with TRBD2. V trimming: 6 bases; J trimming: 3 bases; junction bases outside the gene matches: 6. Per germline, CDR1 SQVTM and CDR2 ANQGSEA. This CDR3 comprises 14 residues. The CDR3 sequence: CSVSGTSIYNEQFF. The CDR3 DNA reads TGCAGCGTATCCGGGACTAGCATCTACAATGAGCAGTTCTTC.

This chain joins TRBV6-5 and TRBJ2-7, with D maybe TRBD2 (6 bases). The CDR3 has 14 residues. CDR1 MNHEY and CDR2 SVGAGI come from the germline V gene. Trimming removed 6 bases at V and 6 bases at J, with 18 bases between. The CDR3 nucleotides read TGTGCCAGCAGCCCACCGGGACTGCCCCCCGAGCAGTACTTC. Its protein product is CASSPPGLPPEQYF.

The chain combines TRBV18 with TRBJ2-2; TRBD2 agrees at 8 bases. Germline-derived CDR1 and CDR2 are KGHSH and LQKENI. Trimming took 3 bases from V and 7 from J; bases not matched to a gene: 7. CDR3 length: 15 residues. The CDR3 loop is CASSPQAGDSGELFF. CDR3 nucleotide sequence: TGTGCCAGCTCACCGCAAGCGGGAGACAGCGGGGAGCTGTTTTTT.

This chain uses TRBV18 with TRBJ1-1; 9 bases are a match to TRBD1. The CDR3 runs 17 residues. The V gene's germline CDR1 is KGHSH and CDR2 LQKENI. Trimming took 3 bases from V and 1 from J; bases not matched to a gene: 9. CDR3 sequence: CASSPLLQGAGNTEAFF. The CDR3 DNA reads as TGTGCCAGCTCACCGTTATTACAGGGGGCTGGGAACACTGAAGCTTTCTTT.

The CDR3 DNA sequence: TGTGCCAGCAGCTGGGGACTAGCGGGAGAGGAGCAGTACTTC. It encodes CASSWGLAGEEQYF. This sequence joins TRBV5-8 and TRBJ2-7; 14 nucleotides line up with TRBD2. After removal of 3 bases from V and 7 bases from J, the junction contained 3 bases not matched to a gene. The CDR3 spans 14 residues. The V gene's germline CDR1 is SGHTS and CDR2 YDEGEE.

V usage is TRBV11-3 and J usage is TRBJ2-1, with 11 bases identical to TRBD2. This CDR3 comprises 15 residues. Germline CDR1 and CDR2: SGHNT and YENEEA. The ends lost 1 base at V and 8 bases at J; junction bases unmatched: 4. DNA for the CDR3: TGTGCCAGCAGCTTAGTTCTAGCGGGAGGTCATGAGCAGTTCTTC. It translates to CASSLVLAGGHEQFF.

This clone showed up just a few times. As DNA, the CDR3 is TGTGCCAGCAGCGTAGGAGAAGCGGGGGGCCAAATGTGGCAGTTCTTC. Translated: CASSVGEAGGQMWQFF. The J gene is TRBJ2-1, the V gene TRBV9; TRBD2 matches at 9 bases. Germline V gene lookup returns CDR1 SGDLS and CDR2 YYNGEE. Trimming at V came to 0 bases and at J to 12 bases, leaving 13 bases not matched to a gene. The CDR3 is made up of 16 amino acids.

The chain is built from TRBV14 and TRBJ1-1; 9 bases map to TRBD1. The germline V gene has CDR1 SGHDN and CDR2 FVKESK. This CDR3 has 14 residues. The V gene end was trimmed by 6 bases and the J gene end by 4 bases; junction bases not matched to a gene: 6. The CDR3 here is CASSKQGAGTEAFF. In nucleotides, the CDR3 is TGTGCCAGCAGTAAACAGGGGGCTGGCACTGAAGCTTTCTTT. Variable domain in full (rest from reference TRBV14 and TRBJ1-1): EAGVTQFPSHSVIEKGQTVTLRCDPISGHDNLYWYRRVMGKEIKFLLHFVKESKQDESGMPNNRFLAERTGGTYSTLKVQPAELEDSGVYFCASSKQGAGTEAFFGQGTRLTVV.

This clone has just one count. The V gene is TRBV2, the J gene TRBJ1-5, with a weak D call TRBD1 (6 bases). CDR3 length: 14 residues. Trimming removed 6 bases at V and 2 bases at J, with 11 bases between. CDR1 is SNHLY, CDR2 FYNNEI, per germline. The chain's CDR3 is CASRAGEGNQPQHF. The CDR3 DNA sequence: TGTGCCAGCAGGGCAGGGGAAGGCAATCAGCCCCAGCATTTT. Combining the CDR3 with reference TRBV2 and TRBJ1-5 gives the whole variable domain EPEVTQTPSHQVTQMGQEVILRCVPISNHLYFYWYRQILGQKVEFLVSFYNNEISEKSEIFDDQFSVERPDGSNFTLKIRSTKLEDSAMYFCASRAGEGNQPQHFGDGTRLSIL.

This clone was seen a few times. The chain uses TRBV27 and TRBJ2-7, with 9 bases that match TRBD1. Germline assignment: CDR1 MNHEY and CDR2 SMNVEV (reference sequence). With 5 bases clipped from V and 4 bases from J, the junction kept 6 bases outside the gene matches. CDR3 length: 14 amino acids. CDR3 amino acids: CASSQLTGGYEQYF. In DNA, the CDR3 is TGTGCCAGCAGTCAATTGACAGGGGGTTACGAGCAGTACTTC.

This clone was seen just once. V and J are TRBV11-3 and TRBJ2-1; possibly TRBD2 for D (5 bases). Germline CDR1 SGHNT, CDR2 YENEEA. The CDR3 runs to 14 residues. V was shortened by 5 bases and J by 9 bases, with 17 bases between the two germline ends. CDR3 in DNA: TGTGCCAGCAGCCGCGAGACGACGGGATTTGAGCAGTTCTTC. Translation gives CASSRETTGFEQFF.

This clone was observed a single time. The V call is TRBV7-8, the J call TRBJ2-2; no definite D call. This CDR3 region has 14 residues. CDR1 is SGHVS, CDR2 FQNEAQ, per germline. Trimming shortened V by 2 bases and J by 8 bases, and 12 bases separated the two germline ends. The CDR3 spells CASSLNSLRGELFF. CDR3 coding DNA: TGTGCCAGCAGCTTAAACAGTTTAAGGGGGGAGCTGTTTTTT.

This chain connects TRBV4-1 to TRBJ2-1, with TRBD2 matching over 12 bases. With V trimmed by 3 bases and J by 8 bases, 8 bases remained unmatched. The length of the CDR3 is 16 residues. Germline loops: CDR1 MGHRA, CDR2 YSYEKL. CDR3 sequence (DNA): TGCGCCAGCAGCCATGACCGACTAGCGGGAGATTATGAGCAGTTCTTC. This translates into CASSHDRLAGDYEQFF.

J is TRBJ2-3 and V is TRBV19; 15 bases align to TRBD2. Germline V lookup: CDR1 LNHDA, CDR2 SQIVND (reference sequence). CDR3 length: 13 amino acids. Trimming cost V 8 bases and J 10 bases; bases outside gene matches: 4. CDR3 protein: CASRTSGGGPQYF. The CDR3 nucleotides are TGTGCCAGTCGGACTAGCGGGGGGGGGCCGCAGTATTTT.

The CDR3 bases are TGTGCCAGCAGCTTAGTGACAGACCTCACAGATACGCAGTATTTT. Encoded protein: CASSLVTDLTDTQYF. The chain has TRBV7-2 and TRBJ2-3, with a possible D match to TRBD1 (5 bases). The V and J ends lost 1 base and 2 bases respectively, with 10 bases between them. The CDR3 loop spans 15 amino acids. Germline V CDR1 and CDR2: SGHTA, FQGNSA.

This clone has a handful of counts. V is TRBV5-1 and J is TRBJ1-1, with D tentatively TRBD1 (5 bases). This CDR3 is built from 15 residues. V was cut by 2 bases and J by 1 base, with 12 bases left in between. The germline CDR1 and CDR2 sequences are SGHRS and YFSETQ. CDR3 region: CASSFGDSENTEAFF. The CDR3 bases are TGCGCCAGCAGCTTCGGGGACTCAGAGAACACTGAAGCTTTCTTT.

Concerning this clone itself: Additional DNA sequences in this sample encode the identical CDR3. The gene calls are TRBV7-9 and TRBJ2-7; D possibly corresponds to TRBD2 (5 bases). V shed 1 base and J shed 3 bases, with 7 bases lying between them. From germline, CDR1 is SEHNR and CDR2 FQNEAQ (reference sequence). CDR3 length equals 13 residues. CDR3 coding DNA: TGTGCCAGCAGCTTAGGAGGGATCTACGAGCAGTACTTC. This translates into CASSLGGIYEQYF.

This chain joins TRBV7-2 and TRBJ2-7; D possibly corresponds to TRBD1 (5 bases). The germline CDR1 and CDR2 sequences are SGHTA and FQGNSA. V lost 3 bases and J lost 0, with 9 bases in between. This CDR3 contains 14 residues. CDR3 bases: TGTGCCAGCAGCTTCTCACAGGCCTCCTACGAGCAGTACTTC. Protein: CASSFSQASYEQYF.

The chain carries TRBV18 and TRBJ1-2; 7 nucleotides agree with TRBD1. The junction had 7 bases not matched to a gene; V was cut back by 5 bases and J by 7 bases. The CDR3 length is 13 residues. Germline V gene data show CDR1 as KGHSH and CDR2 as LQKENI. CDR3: CASSSGTDFGYTF. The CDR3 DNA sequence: TGTGCCAGCTCATCCGGGACAGATTTTGGCTACACCTTC.